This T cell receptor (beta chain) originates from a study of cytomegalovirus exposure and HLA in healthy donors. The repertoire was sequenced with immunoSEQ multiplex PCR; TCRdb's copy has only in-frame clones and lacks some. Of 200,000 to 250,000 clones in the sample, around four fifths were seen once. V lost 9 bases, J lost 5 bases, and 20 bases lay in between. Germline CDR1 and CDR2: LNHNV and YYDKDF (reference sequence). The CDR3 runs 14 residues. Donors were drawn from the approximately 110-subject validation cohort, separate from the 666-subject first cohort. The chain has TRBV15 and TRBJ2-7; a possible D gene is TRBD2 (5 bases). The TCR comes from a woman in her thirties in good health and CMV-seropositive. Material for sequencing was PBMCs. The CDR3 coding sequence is TGTGCCACAAGCCGGGATCCGGGAAGCCACGAGCAGTACTTC. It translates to CATSRDPGSHEQYF.